The rows below give T cell receptor beta chains drawn from one sample of a study of T cells in localized non-small cell lung cancer. TCRdb's copy holds only in-frame clones and misses some; the assay was immunoSEQ multiplex PCR. The sample carries roughly 38,000 clones, 75% to 90% recorded once. The material was peripheral blood mononuclear cells, obtained before any cancer treatment. The receptors come from a male donor older than 55 with stage II lung adenocarcinoma. CDR3s include the opening cysteine and the closing phenylalanine or tryptophan. Each record gives: D gene, J gene, V gene, clone size, CDR3 DNA, CDR3 protein. The D gene is left open where the match is weak. Size tells how often a clone was seen (once, few, many) or the class of an expanded clone, and some rows leave it out.

.,TRBJ2-7,TRBV28,.,TGTGCCAGCAGGCCCCTAATGGGTGAGCAGTACTTC,CASRPLMGEQYF
.,TRBJ2-2,TRBV6-5,.,TGTGCCAGCAGTTCCCTGGGGGTCCCTGGGGAGCTGTTTTTT,CASSSLGVPGELFF
TRBD2,TRBJ2-7,TRBV18,few,TGTGCCAGCTCCCCAGGGACTAGCTACGAGCAGTACTTC,CASSPGTSYEQYF
.,TRBJ1-5,TRBV7-8,.,TGTGCCAGCAGCTTAGTTACGGACAATCAGCCCCAGCATTTT,CASSLVTDNQPQHF
.,TRBJ2-4,TRBV18,.,TGTGCCAGCTCACGATTGGACGCGATAAACATTCAGTACTTC,CASSRLDAINIQYF
.,TRBJ1-2,TRBV19,.,TGTGCCAGTCGTATCGGGCCCTGGGAATATGGCTACACCTTC,CASRIGPWEYGYTF
.,TRBJ1-4,TRBV4-2,few,TGTGCCAGCAGCCAAAGGCTCCTAGATAGGGTAGTAACTAATGAAAAACTGTTTTTT,CASSQRLLDRVVTNEKLFF
TRBD1,TRBJ2-7,TRBV27,.,TGTGCCAGCAGCCCGAGCCGGACAGGGACTTACTACGAGCAGTACTTC,CASSPSRTGTYYEQYF
.,TRBJ1-2,TRBV28,.,TGTGCCAGCAGTTTAGGACAGTTTCATGGCTACACCTTC,CASSLGQFHGYTF
.,TRBJ2-1,TRBV9,.,TGTGCCAGCAGCGTCAGGCCGTTCACGGATGAGCAGTTCTTC,CASSVRPFTDEQFF
TRBD2,TRBJ2-1,TRBV4-2,.,TGTGCCAGCAGCCCGTTAATAGCGGGATTCAAAGAAGTAGTGTTCTTC,CASSPLIAGFKEVVFF
.,TRBJ1-1,TRBV25-1,.,TGTGCCAGCAGTGAATACGGGGGAGGGAAAACTGAAGCTTTCTTT,CASSEYGGGKTEAFF
.,TRBJ1-1,TRBV5-1,.,TGCGCCAGCAGCCCCTCCGGGACCGGAGGGACTGAAGCTTTCTTT,CASSPSGTGGTEAFF
TRBD1,TRBJ2-7,TRBV19,.,TGTGCCAGTAGTACCAGTGAACCGGGGACAGCGCTCTACGAGCAGTACTTC,CASSTSEPGTALYEQYF
TRBD1,TRBJ2-3,TRBV29-1,few,TGCAGCGTTGAGGGGAACAGGGGGCCTAGCACAGATACGCAGTATTTT,CSVEGNRGPSTDTQYF
.,TRBJ1-2,TRBV18,.,TGTGCCAGCTCGGATCAGAGGGTTCCTAACTATGGCTACACCTTC,CASSDQRVPNYGYTF
TRBD2,TRBJ2-7,TRBV4-2,.,TGTGCCAGCAGCCAAGAGGCTAGCGGGAGCTACGAGCAGTACTTC,CASSQEASGSYEQYF
TRBD1,TRBJ2-7,TRBV19,.,TGTGCCAGTAGGAGGACAGGGTCCTACGAGCAGTACTTC,CASRRTGSYEQYF
.,TRBJ2-2,TRBV7-9,.,TGTGCCAGCAGCCCCTTAGCGGAGAAAGGAACCGGGGAGCTGTTTTTT,CASSPLAEKGTGELFF
.,TRBJ2-1,TRBV9,.,TGTGCCAGCACGGGCGGCCTGTCCTCCTACAATGAGCAGTTCTTC,CASTGGLSSYNEQFF
.,TRBJ2-3,TRBV5-1,once,TGCGCCAGCAGCTTGCAAGTTACAGGGCGGGGTACAGATACGCAGTATTTT,CASSLQVTGRGTDTQYF
.,TRBJ1-1,TRBV6-5,.,TGTGCCAGCAGTAAGGACCTTACTGAAGCTTTCTTT,CASSKDLTEAFF
.,TRBJ2-1,TRBV5-1,once,TGCGCCAGCAGCTTGGGGGGAGAGTACAATGAGCAGTTCTTC,CASSLGGEYNEQFF
.,TRBJ1-4,TRBV5-1,.,TGCGCCAGCAGCCCCGCGGGGAGTGTATTGCTGTTTTTT,CASSPAGSVLLFF
.,TRBJ2-1,TRBV7-2,.,TGTGCCAGCAGCTCTTACGCGGCGGGGACCTACAATGAGCAGTTCTTC,CASSSYAAGTYNEQFF
.,TRBJ2-7,TRBV12-5,.,TGTGCTAGTGGTTTGGTAAGTGGCAGTCCATCCTACGAGCAGTACTTC,CASGLVSGSPSYEQYF
.,TRBJ2-3,TRBV7-2,.,TGTGCCAGCAGCTTCCTTGCGGCAGGGGGGGCAGATACGCAGTATTTT,CASSFLAAGGADTQYF
.,TRBJ1-1,TRBV6-6,.,TGTGCCAGCAGTTACACCGGGGGGACTGAAGCTTTCTTT,CASSYTGGTEAFF
TRBD1,TRBJ1-5,TRBV6-1,few,TGTGCCAGCGAATCCAGGGGGTGGAATCAGCCCCAGCATTTT,CASESRGWNQPQHF
TRBD2,TRBJ2-3,TRBV5-1,few,TGCGCCAGCAGCTTGGCGCCTAGCGGGAGTACAGATACGCAGTATTTT,CASSLAPSGSTDTQYF
TRBD2,TRBJ2-7,TRBV18,.,TGTGCCAGCTCACGACGTACTAGCGCCAACTACGAGCAGTACTTC,CASSRRTSANYEQYF
.,TRBJ1-5,TRBV5-1,once,TGCGCCAGCAGCCCGGACAGCCGCAATCAGCCCCAGCATTTT,CASSPDSRNQPQHF
.,TRBJ2-2,TRBV27,.,TGTGCCAGCCGCATGCAAGCGAACACCGGGGAGCTGTTTTTT,CASRMQANTGELFF
TRBD1,TRBJ1-4,TRBV29-1,.,TGCAGCGCTAAGACCGGGACAGCAACTAATGAAAAACTGTTTTTT,CSAKTGTATNEKLFF
.,TRBJ2-3,TRBV6-4,.,TGTGCCAGCAGTGAGGGTTTTACGCAGTATTTT,CASSEGFTQYF
TRBD1,TRBJ2-1,TRBV6-1,few,TGTGCCAGCAGTGAAGACCAGGGGGAGTGGAATGAGCAGTTCTTC,CASSEDQGEWNEQFF
TRBD1,TRBJ2-5,TRBV30,once,TGTGCCGGAAACAGGGGGCTAGGGCAAGAGACCCAGTACTTC,CAGNRGLGQETQYF
TRBD1,TRBJ1-1,TRBV27,.,TGTGCCAGCAGTTTATACAGGGGTACTGAAGCTTTCTTT,CASSLYRGTEAFF
TRBD1,TRBJ2-2,TRBV29-1,.,TGCAGCGTTAATCCGGGACAGGGGACCACCGGGGAGCTGTTTTTT,CSVNPGQGTTGELFF
.,TRBJ2-2,TRBV4-2,.,TGTGCCAGCAGCCAAGTTTCGAGTAGGGACACCGGGGAGCTGTTTTTT,CASSQVSSRDTGELFF
TRBD1,TRBJ2-1,TRBV5-1,.,TGCGCCAGCAGCTTACAGGGGGCGTCCTACAATGAGCAGTTCTTC,CASSLQGASYNEQFF
TRBD1,TRBJ2-5,TRBV7-8,.,TGTGCCAGCAGCCCCCGGCGGGGGACAGGGTTAGGGGAGACCCAGTACTTC,CASSPRRGTGLGETQYF
.,TRBJ1-5,TRBV19,few,TGTGCCAGTAGTATAGGAAGGGCCGGCAATCAGCCCCAGCATTTT,CASSIGRAGNQPQHF
.,TRBJ2-1,TRBV27,.,TGTGCCAGCAGCCCCGAACCGGGACTGTACAATGAGCAGTTCTTC,CASSPEPGLYNEQFF
TRBD2,TRBJ2-5,TRBV27,few,TGTGCCAGCAGTCCCTGGCGGGGGAGGGCCTCAGAGACCCAGTACTTC,CASSPWRGRASETQYF
TRBD1,TRBJ2-5,TRBV4-1,.,TGCGCCAGCACAACAGGGGTGGGAGAGACCCAGTACTTC,CASTTGVGETQYF
TRBD2,TRBJ2-2,TRBV5-5,.,TGTGCCAGCAGCTTCCCGGGACTAGCGGGAGGGGAGCTGTTTTTT,CASSFPGLAGGELFF
TRBD1,TRBJ2-7,TRBV5-1,.,TGCGCCAGCAGCTTCCCGGACAGGTACGAGCAGTACTTC,CASSFPDRYEQYF
.,TRBJ1-1,TRBV28,.,TGTGCCAGCAGTTCGGGAGGGTCCGTCACTGAAGCTTTCTTT,CASSSGGSVTEAFF
.,TRBJ1-4,TRBV2,.,TGTGCCAGCTACCCGGGAGGGACTGCACTTGGAGGAAAACTGTTTTTT,CASYPGGTALGGKLFF
TRBD2,TRBJ2-2,TRBV7-9,.,TGTGCCGGCGGGGCTAGCGGGAGTAGGGAGCTGTTTTTT,CAGGASGSRELFF
.,TRBJ2-1,TRBV5-8,.,TGTGCCAGTAGCTTGTCCTGGTCCTACAATGAGCAGTTCTTC,CASSLSWSYNEQFF